The 12 T cell receptor beta chains below were found in one sample sequenced in a study of sequential checkpoint blockade in melanoma. The treatment was: randomized to nivolumab then ipilimumab (arm A) or the reverse (arm B). Profiled with immunoSEQ multiplex PCR; TCRdb holds only in-frame clones, not every one. The top ten hold more than 10% of the sample, which has around 40,000 clones, 80% to 90% seen once. This material consisted of CD8+ T cells sorted from blood (inferred from file names), taken from a patient given nivolumab and ipilimumab in sequence. The receptors here all came from a human donor with melanoma.

This clone was observed a handful of times. CDR3: CASTWTPSYEQYF. The DNA of the CDR3 is TGTGCCAGCACCTGGACTCCGTCCTACGAGCAGTACTTC. The gene calls are TRBV28 and TRBJ2-7, with D perhaps matching TRBD2 (5 bases). V was pared by 7 bases and J by 1 base, with 11 bases between. Germline V lookup: CDR1 MDHEN, CDR2 SYDVKM. The CDR3 is made up of 13 amino acids.

The chain joins TRBV9 to TRBJ2-1, with 7 bases matching TRBD2. In germline, CDR1 is SGDLS, CDR2 YYNGEE. This CDR3 has 15 amino acids. The ends lost 3 bases at V and 1 base at J; junction bases unmatched: 4. The CDR3, as DNA: TGTGCCAGCAGCGAGACGGGACTATCCTACAATGAGCAGTTCTTC. As protein: CASSETGLSYNEQFF.

In nucleotides, the CDR3 is TGTGCCAGTAGTATACTAGCGGGAGTTACCGAGCAGTACTTC. Protein product: CASSILAGVTEQYF. This chain links TRBV19 with TRBJ2-7; 10 bases match TRBD2. The junction had 4 bases not matched to a gene; V was cut back by 2 bases and J by 6 bases. CDR3 size: 14 residues. Germline CDR1 is LNHDA and CDR2 is SQIVND (reference sequence). Supplemented by reference TRBV19 and TRBJ2-7, the full variable domain reads DGGITQSPKYLFRKEGQNVTLSCEQNLNHDAMYWYRQDPGQGLRLIYYSQIVNDFQKGDIAEGYSVSREKKESFPLTVTSAQKNPTAFYLCASSILAGVTEQYFGPGTRLTVT.

The chain employs TRBV27 and TRBJ2-2; 15 nucleotides agree with TRBD2. Trimming at V came to 6 bases and at J to 7 bases, leaving 6 bases not matched to a gene. The CDR3 loop spans 16 amino acids. Germline V gene sequence: CDR1 MNHEY, CDR2 SMNVEV (reference sequence). CDR3 DNA: TGTGCCAGCAGGCGGACTAGCGGGAGGGCCGACGGGGAGCTGTTTTTT. Translating it yields CASRRTSGRADGELFF.

The chain uses TRBV10-3 and TRBJ1-5; D is undetermined. Trimming left V 3 bases short and J 3 bases short, with 12 bases between. The length of the CDR3 is 15 residues. Germline CDR1 reads ENHRY; CDR2 reads SYGVKD. The CDR3 sequence is CAISERGQSNQPQHF. CDR3 nucleotide sequence: TGTGCCATCAGTGAACGGGGTCAGTCCAATCAGCCCCAGCATTTT.

The V gene is TRBV13, the J gene TRBJ2-7; tentative D call: TRBD2 (5 bases). V was pared by 3 bases and J by 2 bases, with 11 bases between. The CDR3 is 14 amino acids. CDR1 PRHDT and CDR2 FYEKMQ come from the germline V gene (reference sequence). In DNA, the CDR3 is TGTGCCAGCAGCTTCCAGCGGATTCCCTACGAGCAGTACGTC. Its protein is CASSFQRIPYEQYV.

The rearrangement links TRBV7-9 to TRBJ2-7, with a weak D call TRBD1 (6 bases). V was clipped by 5 bases and J by 0 bases, with 11 bases between them. CDR3 size: 14 residues. CDR1 and CDR2 from the germline V gene are SEHNR and FQNEAQ (reference sequence). CDR3 sequence reads: CASSQTGYSYEQYF. In DNA, the CDR3 is TGTGCCAGCAGCCAAACAGGGTACTCCTACGAGCAGTACTTC.

This clone has a handful of counts. This chain uses TRBV5-4 with TRBJ2-1, with D possibly matching TRBD1 (6 bases). This CDR3 is 11 amino acids long. CDR1 and CDR2 from the germline V gene are SGHNT and YYREEE (reference sequence). V lost 4 bases and J lost 9, with 8 bases in between. This chain's CDR3 is CASSQGFEQFF. CDR3 DNA sequence: TGTGCCAGCAGCCAGGGGTTTGAGCAGTTCTTC.

This rearrangement joins TRBV28 to TRBJ2-7, with D tentatively TRBD1 (5 bases). This CDR3 spans 13 amino acids. Germline V lookup: CDR1 MDHEN, CDR2 SYDVKM. With 5 bases removed from V and 5 bases from J, the gap between germline ends came to 13 bases. The CDR3 sequence: CASSLRQIDEQYF. CDR3 bases: TGTGCCAGCAGTCTTCGACAGATCGACGAGCAGTACTTC.

This chain links TRBV28 with TRBJ2-1, with TRBD1 matching over 12 bases. Trimming at V came to 5 bases and at J to 9 bases, leaving 11 bases not matched to a gene. There are 16 residues in the CDR3. Germline values: CDR1 MDHEN, CDR2 SYDVKM. The CDR3 coding sequence is TGTGCCAGCAGTCCCACTCCGGGACAGGGGGCTATTGAGCAGTTCTTC. Its translation is CASSPTPGQGAIEQFF.

The chain carries TRBV4-3 and TRBJ2-1; no reliable D call. Germline-derived CDR1 and CDR2 are LGHNA and YSLEER. V lost 1 base and J lost 2, with 9 bases in between. CDR3 size: 15 residues. In nucleotides, the CDR3 is TGCGCCAGCAGCCAAGGCGGCCTCGCCTACAATGAGCAGTTCTTC. As protein: CASSQGGLAYNEQFF.

The chain has TRBV30 and TRBJ2-5; 8 bases fit TRBD2. CDR1 and CDR2 from the germline V gene are GTSNPN and SVGIG (reference sequence). Germline trimming cut 5 bases from V and 7 bases from J; bases unmatched to any gene: 9. This CDR3 is built from 13 residues. CDR3 sequence (DNA): TGTGCCTGGTGCCCCGGGGGGGACGGGACCCAGTACTTC. It translates to CAWCPGGDGTQYF.